This T cell receptor beta chain came from a study of tumor-infiltrating lymphocytes in primary liver carcinoma. Whole-study context: Patients included men and women of 30 to 69 years.

Total RNA and DNA came together from 20-30 mg of bulk tissue without cell sorting. Primary liver carcinomas in the patients were surgically resected. Priming with a constant-region primer yielded TCR beta cDNA from around 540 ng total RNA. Sequencing libraries for TCR beta derived from three nested multiplex PCR rounds that used slightly modified ARM-PCR. Both of the initial two PCR rounds ran for around 10 cycles and employed TRBV1-TRBV30 forward primers alongside a C-beta reverse primer. A single record per CDR3 protein comes from TCRdb applying MiXCR to the multiplex PCR reads. The data show about 84,000 distinct CDR3 sequences, with about three quarters seen just once and 15% to 20% held by the top ten. CDR3 length equals 12 residues. V lost 5 bases and J 7 bases, leaving 15 bases between the germline ends. CDR1 and CDR2 (germline): SQVTM, ANQGSEA.

The chain has TRBV29-1 and TRBJ2-7; D is ambiguous. The sample taken for sequencing was liver tumor tissue from sampling region 1. Subset of the sample: tumor region T1, superior pole. The sequence was obtained from a man in his forties with primary liver carcinoma and hepatitis B virus infection. The CDR3 protein is CSVRDLGREQYF. The CDR3 bases are TGCAGCGTTAGAGATCTAGGGCGAGAGCAGTACTTC.